A single sample gave rise to the 32 T cell receptor beta chains below, sequenced in a study of blood T cell repertoires in COVID-19 (dated by TCRdb to about 2020). Library prep was done by the immunoSEQ multiplex PCR assay. What TCRdb holds here is the immuneACCESS table cut down to in-frame rearrangements. Part of the clones is not present; checked against another copy, under half of the missing clones reflect an unresolved V gene, and the others are unexplained. A total of under 350,000 clones appear in this sample, about nine tenths of them only once. 1.7% of the sample is taken by the ten largest. The sample was PBMCs or T cells enriched from blood (not recorded which). The receptors originated from a woman aged 40 to 50 who had recovered from COVID-19.

The gene calls are TRBV30 and TRBJ1-2, with a possible D match to TRBD1 (6 bases). The V gene's germline CDR1 is GTSNPN and CDR2 SVGIG (reference sequence). The V and J ends lost 4 bases and 1 base respectively, with 13 bases between them. The CDR3 is made up of 14 amino acids. This CDR3 is CAWTLGHDNYGYTF. For the CDR3, the DNA is TGTGCCTGGACCCTGGGACATGATAACTATGGCTACACCTTC.

The gene calls are TRBV7-2 and TRBJ2-1; the D gene is possibly TRBD1 (7 bases). This CDR3 region has 16 residues. V was pared by 4 bases and J by 8 bases, with 21 bases between. Germline V gene data show CDR1 as SGHTA and CDR2 as FQGNSA. The CDR3 coding sequence is TGTGCCAGCAGCTCCCAGGGGGGCCTAGTTTCTGATGAGCAGTTCTTC. Translation: CASSSQGGLVSDEQFF.

The chain has TRBV6-5 and TRBJ1-1; 7 bases agree with TRBD1. The length of the CDR3 is 15 residues. Germline V gene data show CDR1 as MNHEY and CDR2 as SVGAGI. V lost 6 bases, J lost 1 base, and 8 bases stayed unmatched. This chain's CDR3 is CASRNLGQRNTEAFF. In DNA form, the CDR3 reads TGTGCCAGCAGGAACTTGGGACAGCGGAACACTGAAGCTTTCTTT.

The V call is TRBV11-2, the J call TRBJ2-7; 8 bases align to TRBD2. V dropped 7 bases and J dropped 8; count of bases not matched to a gene: 13. Per germline, CDR1 SGHAT and CDR2 FQNNGV. The CDR3 covers 14 residues. CDR3 in amino acids: CASISGLAPGKQYF. The CDR3 DNA reads as TGTGCCAGCATCTCTGGACTAGCACCGGGGAAGCAGTACTTC. Full variable domain (missing parts from reference TRBV11-2 and TRBJ2-7): EAGVAQSPRYKIIEKRQSVAFWCNPISGHATLYWYQQILGQGPKLLIQFQNNGVVDDSQLPKDRFSAERLKGVDSTLKIQPAKLEDSAVYLCASISGLAPGKQYFGPGTRLTVT.

The genes are TRBV9 and TRBJ1-1; no clear D. From germline, CDR1 is SGDLS and CDR2 YYNGEE. The CDR3 loop spans 15 amino acids. The V gene lost 0 bases and the J gene lost 1 base, with 10 bases spanning the gap. The CDR3 sequence: CASSVGGVGNTEAFF. The CDR3 DNA is TGTGCCAGCAGCGTAGGTGGAGTGGGGAACACTGAAGCTTTCTTT.

V usage is TRBV3-1 (or the pseudogene TRBV3-2) and J usage is TRBJ2-2; 10 nucleotides line up with TRBD2. Germline CDR1 reads LGHDT; CDR2 reads YNNKEL (reference sequence). The CDR3 has 18 residues. Trimming removed 4 bases from V and 6 bases from J; junction bases left unmatched: 14. CDR3 loop: CASSLLKGLAGVSGELFF. The CDR3 nucleotides are TGTGCCAGCAGCCTATTAAAGGGGCTAGCGGGAGTATCCGGGGAGCTGTTTTTT.

J is TRBJ1-1 and V is TRBV2, with a weak D call TRBD1 (6 bases). The V end was cut by 4 bases, the J end by 1 base, with 16 bases between. The CDR3 contains 16 residues. The germline V gene has CDR1 SNHLY and CDR2 FYNNEI. The CDR3 sequence is CASSGVAGAGNTEAFF. The CDR3, as DNA: TGTGCCAGCAGTGGAGTTGCGGGGGCCGGGAACACTGAAGCTTTCTTT.

J is TRBJ2-1 and V is TRBV19, with 9 nucleotides matching TRBD1. Trimming cost V 1 base and J 10 bases; bases outside gene matches: 8. CDR3 length equals 15 residues. CDR1 is LNHDA, CDR2 SQIVND, per germline (reference sequence). The CDR3 is CASSIALTGGNEQFF. The CDR3 DNA is TGTGCCAGTAGTATAGCCCTGACAGGGGGTAACGAGCAGTTCTTC.

The chain employs TRBV27 and TRBJ1-6; D is ambiguous. Deletions cut 3 bases from V and 9 bases from J, with 12 bases between. Germline-derived CDR1 and CDR2 are MNHEY and SMNVEV (reference sequence). The CDR3 has 14 residues. CDR3 DNA: TGTGCCAGCAGTTTTCCAGGCCGACCTTCACCCCTCCACTTT. It specifies CASSFPGRPSPLHF.

The rearrangement joins TRBV28 to TRBJ2-5; no definite D call. V was pared by 2 bases and J by 1 base, with 8 bases between. The CDR3 covers 14 residues. CDR1 and CDR2 from the germline V gene are MDHEN and SYDVKM. DNA of the CDR3: TGTGCCAGCAGTTTACCCGGTGTCCAAGAGACCCAGTACTTC. Translating it yields CASSLPGVQETQYF. The whole variable domain, filled in from reference TRBV28 and TRBJ2-5, reads DVKVTQSSRYLVKRTGEKVFLECVQDMDHENMFWYRQDPGLGLRLIYFSYDVKMKEKGDIPEGYSVSREKKERFSLILESASTNQTSMYLCASSLPGVQETQYFGPGTRLLVL.

The J gene is TRBJ2-3, the V gene TRBV7-9; 10 positions match TRBD2. CDR3 length equals 15 residues. V lost 4 bases and J lost 9; bases outside the gene matches: 10. From germline, CDR1 is SEHNR and CDR2 FQNEAQ (reference sequence). As DNA, the CDR3 is TGTGCCAGCAGCTCCATAGCGGGGGGTCCCCTCACGCAGTATTTT. Amino acids: CASSSIAGGPLTQYF.

The CDR3 loop is CASRAQGNTEAFF. The CDR3 DNA follows: TGCGCCAGCCGTGCACAGGGGAACACTGAAGCTTTCTTT. The chain has TRBV5-1 and TRBJ1-1; D possibly corresponds to TRBD1 (6 bases). CDR3 length equals 13 residues. In germline, CDR1 is SGHRS, CDR2 YFSETQ. The germline V and J ends were trimmed by 7 bases and 1 base, with 11 bases remaining between them.

This chain links TRBV5-6 with TRBJ2-7, with a tentative D call TRBD2 (6 bases). The CDR3 is 15 amino acids. CDR1 and CDR2 from the germline V gene are SGHDT and YYEEEE. Between the trimmed V and J ends, which lost 3 bases and 4 bases, there was a span of 17 bases. The CDR3 sequence is CASSSGPGVPYEQYF. The CDR3 DNA reads TGTGCCAGCAGCTCCGGGCCGGGGGTCCCGTACGAGCAGTACTTC. The entire variable domain, with the rest obtained from reference TRBV5-6 and TRBJ2-7, is as follows: DAGVTQSPTHLIKTRGQQVTLRCSPKSGHDTVSWYQQALGQGPQFIFQYYEEEERQRGNFPDRFSGHQFPNYSSELNVNALLLGDSALYLCASSSGPGVPYEQYFGPGTRLTVT.

This rearrangement joins TRBV11-2 to TRBJ2-7, with 8 bases matching TRBD2. Germline V gene sequence: CDR1 SGHAT, CDR2 FQNNGV. V was pared by 6 bases and J by 3 bases, with 10 bases of the junction left unmatched. This CDR3 spans 15 amino acids. CDR3 in amino acids: CASRTLSGSFYEQYF. CDR3 sequence (DNA): TGTGCCAGCAGGACCTTGAGCGGGAGCTTCTACGAGCAGTACTTC.

V and J are TRBV6-1 and TRBJ2-5, with TRBD2 matching over 11 bases. Germline values: CDR1 MNHNS, CDR2 SASEGT. V shed 4 bases, J shed 1 base, and the junction held 5 bases outside the gene matches. The CDR3 consists of 16 residues. CDR3 in DNA: TGTGCCAGCAGTGGAATTCTAGCGGGAGGCCAAGAGACCCAGTACTTC. Amino acid sequence: CASSGILAGGQETQYF.

This rearrangement joins TRBV15 to TRBJ1-1; maybe TRBD1 (6 bases). Trimming took off 0 bases at V and 1 base at J, with 18 bases between the two ends. Germline V CDR1 and CDR2: LNHNV, YYDKDF (reference sequence). CDR3 length equals 18 residues. The CDR3 coding sequence is TGTGCCACCAGCAGAGATCGGTCACGGGGGGCCGGGAACACTGAAGCTTTCTTT. Translated, it gives CATSRDRSRGAGNTEAFF.

This chain links TRBV21-1 with TRBJ1-6. TRBV21-1 is given as a pseudogene. The CDR3 covers 18 residues. The chain's CDR3 is CASRRSGPNDSGKSPLHF. The CDR3, as DNA: TGTGCCAGCAGGAGGAGCGGCCCCAACGATTCTGGGAAATCACCCCTCCACTTT.

CDR3 nucleotide sequence: TGTGCCAGCAGCGTAGACAGCGGAACCTACAATGAGCAGTTCTTC. Protein product: CASSVDSGTYNEQFF. V usage is TRBV9 and J usage is TRBJ2-1, with D tentatively TRBD2 (5 bases). Germline V gene lookup returns CDR1 SGDLS and CDR2 YYNGEE. The CDR3 extends over 15 amino acids. Trimming removed 0 bases from V and 2 bases from J, with 9 bases in between.

This chain links TRBV11-2 with TRBJ1-3; no clear D. Deletions cut 0 bases from V and 7 bases from J, with 13 bases between. Germline CDR1 SGHAT, CDR2 FQNNGV. The length of the CDR3 is 15 residues. The DNA of the CDR3 is TGTGCCAGCAGCTTAGACCGTTCGTTCGGTAACACCATATATTTT. It is translated as CASSLDRSFGNTIYF.

V usage is TRBV27 and J usage is TRBJ2-7; D might be TRBD2 (6 bases). The germline CDR1 and CDR2 sequences are MNHEY and SMNVEV (reference sequence). The V end was cut by 1 base, the J end by 1 base, with 8 bases between. This CDR3 spans 14 amino acids. CDR3 sequence: CASSLYGGSYEQYF. For the CDR3, the DNA is TGTGCCAGCAGTTTATACGGGGGTTCCTACGAGCAGTACTTC.

V and J are TRBV11-2 and TRBJ2-7, with D tentatively TRBD2 (6 bases). The CDR3 totals 15 residues. Looked up from germline, CDR1 is SGHAT and CDR2 is FQNNGV. The germline V and J ends were trimmed by 4 bases and 2 bases, with 15 bases remaining between them. CDR3 protein: CASSSSTGRTYEQYF. The CDR3, as DNA: TGTGCCAGCAGCTCCTCGACGGGGAGGACCTACGAGCAGTACTTC.

The chain uses TRBV5-1 and TRBJ1-2; 9 bases agree with TRBD1. The germline V gene encodes CDR1 SGHRS and CDR2 YFSETQ. The junction had 3 bases not matched to a gene; V was cut back by 4 bases and J by 2 bases. CDR3 length equals 14 residues. In nucleotides, the CDR3 is TGCGCCAGCAGCACCACAGGGGGCAACTATGGCTACACCTTC. Translating gives CASSTTGGNYGYTF.

V gene TRBV7-2 combines with J gene TRBJ2-7, with TRBD1 matching 9 bases. Germline CDR1 and CDR2: SGHTA and FQGNSA. The trim removed 3 bases at V and 4 bases at J, leaving 10 bases unmatched. This CDR3 spans 16 amino acids. DNA of the CDR3: TGTGCCAGCAGCTTGGTTGGGACAGGGAAATTGTACGAGCAGTACTTC. As protein: CASSLVGTGKLYEQYF. Filled out from reference TRBV7-2 and TRBJ2-7, the complete variable domain reads GAGVSQSPSNKVTEKGKDVELRCDPISGHTALYWYRQSLGQGLEFLIYFQGNSAPDKSGLPSDRFSAERTGGSVSTLTIQRTQQEDSAVYLCASSLVGTGKLYEQYFGPGTRLTVT.

J is TRBJ1-1 and V is TRBV5-1; possible D gene TRBD1, 6 bases. The CDR3 consists of 14 residues. Germline-derived CDR1 and CDR2 are SGHRS and YFSETQ. Trimming left V 4 bases short and J 1 base short, with 11 bases between. The CDR3 DNA sequence: TGCGCCAGCAGCGGTCAGGGGACGAACACTGAAGCTTTCTTT. Encoded protein: CASSGQGTNTEAFF.

V is TRBV6-5 and J is TRBJ1-3; maybe TRBD1 (5 bases). CDR1 is MNHEY and CDR2 is SVGAGI in the germline V gene. CDR3 length: 13 residues. The ends were cut back, 6 bases at V and 2 bases at J, with 8 bases in the middle. CDR3 nucleotides: TGTGCCAGCAGCTCCAGGGCTGGAAACACCATATATTTT. This codes for CASSSRAGNTIYF.

V usage is TRBV7-3 and J usage is TRBJ1-1; perhaps TRBD1 as D (5 bases). CDR1 and CDR2 from the germline V gene are SGHTA and FQGTGA. CDR3 length: 14 residues. V lost 9 bases, J lost 4 bases, and 18 bases lay in between. The CDR3 protein is CASGARLIGTEAFF. In DNA form, the CDR3 reads TGTGCCAGTGGGGCCCGGCTAATAGGCACTGAAGCTTTCTTT. Variable domain in full (rest from reference TRBV7-3 and TRBJ1-1): GAGVSQTPSNKVTEKGKYVELRCDPISGHTALYWYRQSLGQGPEFLIYFQGTGAADDSGLPNDRFFAVRPEGSVSTLKIQRTERGDSAVYLCASGARLIGTEAFFGQGTRLTVV.

The chain uses TRBV19 and TRBJ1-5; 7 nucleotides match TRBD1. CDR3 length: 14 residues. CDR1 LNHDA and CDR2 SQIVND come from the germline V gene (reference sequence). V was clipped by 6 bases and J by 5 bases; unmatched bases: 7. The CDR3, as DNA: TGTGCCAGTAGCATGGGGACAGCCCATCAGCCCCAGCATTTT. Translation gives CASSMGTAHQPQHF. Filled out from reference TRBV19 and TRBJ1-5, the complete variable domain reads DGGITQSPKYLFRKEGQNVTLSCEQNLNHDAMYWYRQDPGQGLRLIYYSQIVNDFQKGDIAEGYSVSREKKESFPLTVTSAQKNPTAFYLCASSMGTAHQPQHFGDGTRLSIL.

CDR3 in amino acids: CASTRRPGVTDTQYF. The CDR3, as DNA: TGCGCCAGCACCCGCCGCCCGGGAGTCACAGATACGCAGTATTTT. The rearrangement links TRBV5-1 to TRBJ2-3; D perhaps matches TRBD2 (6 bases). Trimming pared 6 bases from V and 2 bases from J, leaving 16 bases between. This CDR3 is 15 amino acids long. Germline CDR1 reads SGHRS; CDR2 reads YFSETQ.

This chain uses TRBV7-2 with TRBJ2-7; TRBD2 aligns across 12 bases. After removal of 6 bases from V and 3 bases from J, the junction contained 3 bases not matched to a gene. This CDR3 contains 14 residues. Germline V gene lookup returns CDR1 SGHTA and CDR2 FQGNSA. The CDR3 reads CASSKGLAGYEQYF. The CDR3 bases are TGTGCCAGCAGTAAGGGACTAGCGGGCTACGAGCAGTACTTC.

The chain couples TRBV20-1 to TRBJ2-7; D gene unclear. The length of the CDR3 is 11 residues. V was trimmed by 4 bases and J by 2 bases, leaving 6 bases between them. Germline loops: CDR1 DFQATT, CDR2 SNEGSKA (reference sequence). The CDR3 loop is CSATDTYEQYF. The CDR3 DNA follows: TGCAGTGCTACAGATACCTACGAGCAGTACTTC.

The chain carries TRBV7-2 and TRBJ2-1; 10 bases are shared with TRBD2. Germline trimming cut 5 bases from V and 7 bases from J; bases unmatched to any gene: 14. This CDR3 has 17 amino acids. Germline V gene lookup returns CDR1 SGHTA and CDR2 FQGNSA. The CDR3 loop is CASSVTLLAGSGNEQFF. The CDR3 DNA is TGTGCCAGCAGCGTAACATTACTAGCGGGATCTGGAAATGAGCAGTTCTTC.

V usage is TRBV2 and J usage is TRBJ1-2; the D is unclear. This CDR3 contains 13 residues. The germline V gene has CDR1 SNHLY and CDR2 FYNNEI. V was cut by 1 base and J by 8 bases, with 11 bases left in between. Written as DNA, the CDR3 is TGTGCCAGCAGTGAAGGGAGGGTCTGGGGCTACACCTTC. It translates to CASSEGRVWGYTF.